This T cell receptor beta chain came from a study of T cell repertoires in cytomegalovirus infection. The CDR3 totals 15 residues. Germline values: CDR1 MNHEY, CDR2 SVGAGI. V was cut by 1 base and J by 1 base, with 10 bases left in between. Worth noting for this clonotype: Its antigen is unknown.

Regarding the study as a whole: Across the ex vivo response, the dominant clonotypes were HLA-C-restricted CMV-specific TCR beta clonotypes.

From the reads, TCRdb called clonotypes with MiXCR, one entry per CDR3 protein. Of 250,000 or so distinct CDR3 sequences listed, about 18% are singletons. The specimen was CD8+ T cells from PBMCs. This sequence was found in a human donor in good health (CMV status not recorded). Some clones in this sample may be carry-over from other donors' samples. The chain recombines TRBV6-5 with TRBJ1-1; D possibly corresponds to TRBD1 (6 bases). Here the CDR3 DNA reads TGTGCCAGCAGTTACTTCAGGGGAGGGAACACTGAAGCTTTCTTT. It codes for CASSYFRGGNTEAFF.